This T cell receptor (beta chain) was identified in a study of blood T cell repertoires in COVID-19. Measured with immunoSEQ multiplex PCR; TCRdb has only the in-frame clones, and not every one. Of approximately 380,000 clones in the sample, just over 90% were seen once. With 5 bases removed from V and 8 bases from J, the gap between germline ends came to 18 bases. The CDR3 loop spans 14 amino acids. Germline V gene lookup returns CDR1 SGHTA and CDR2 FQGNSA. This sequence joins TRBV7-2 and TRBJ1-2, with unresolved D. The sequenced material came from PBMCs or T cells enriched from blood (not recorded which). The clonotype comes from a woman aged 40 to 55 who had been exposed to COVID-19. The CDR3 bases are TGTGCCAGCAGCCCAAATTTCGGTTTCCGGGGCTACACCTTC. Translation: CASSPNFGFRGYTF.